The clone carrying this T cell receptor (beta chain) was seen repeatedly, ten times or more. Its antigen is as yet unknown. V shed 4 bases and J 6 bases; nucleotides not matched to a gene: 6. Germline V CDR1 and CDR2: SGHRS, YFSETQ. This CDR3 is built from 13 residues. TCRdb re-derived calls from the 5' RACE reads in MiXCR, one entry per CDR3 protein. Of around 63,000 distinct CDR3 sequences in the sample, roughly 10% were seen once. These data come from a study of early T cells in non-severe SARS-CoV-2 infection. Study results and caveats: Matching with VDJdb favored anti-spike CD8 responses (missing private and CD4 specificities).

This chain joins TRBV5-1 and TRBJ1-2; 7 bases are shared with TRBD1. This TCR came from an adult who was a healthcare worker with PCR-confirmed SARS-CoV-2 infection or an uninfected control (not recorded which). The sample was whole blood, taken at baseline. CDR3 region: CASSPGQWHGYTF. The CDR3 region has the DNA TGCGCCAGCAGCCCGGGACAGTGGCATGGCTACACCTTC.